Only one count was recorded for the clone carrying this T cell receptor (beta chain). The data derive from a study of control samples from healthy donors and cancer patients. The V gene's germline CDR1 is MNHEY and CDR2 SMNVEV (reference sequence). Trimming pared 3 bases from V and 4 bases from J, leaving 9 bases between. CDR3 length: 14 residues. Assay used: immunoSEQ multiplex PCR; TCRdb lists only in-frame clones, some missing. The sample consists of roughly 150,000 clones, about 91% of them appearing once. The source is a man aged 18 to 30 in good health. V usage is TRBV27 and J usage is TRBJ2-2; D may match TRBD1 or TRBD2 (5 bases each). Sample: blood. CDR3 in amino acids: CASSFGGSTGELFF. The CDR3, as DNA: TGTGCCAGCAGTTTTGGGGGAAGCACCGGGGAGCTGTTTTTT.